This TCR beta chain was observed in a study of cytomegalovirus exposure and HLA in healthy donors. This CDR3 comprises 19 residues. Germline V gene lookup returns CDR1 MDHEN and CDR2 SYDVKM. V shed 7 bases, J shed 3 bases, and the junction held 18 bases outside the gene matches. PCR used 60 Vbeta primers and 13 Jbeta primers. The table came from immunoSEQ multiplex PCR; TCRdb's copy has only in-frame clones and leaves some out. The sample consists of 150,000 to 200,000 clones, around 84% of them appearing once. Study results and limitations: The authors judged a highly shared variant cluster likely a sequencing artifact. A later analysis reportedly found fewer N-insertions in an Asian-associated ancestry cluster than the roughly 680-donor mean. Data from an earlier analysis indicated that most TCR beta V segments were productive either about 87% or about 30% of the time.

A note on this clone: Its antigen is still unknown.

This clonotype originated in a man in his late teens or twenties in good health and CMV-seronegative. This chain links TRBV28 with TRBJ2-3; TRBD2 matches at 11 bases. The sequenced sample consisted of PBMCs. The CDR3: CASTPGLGATSGKTDTQYF. The DNA for the CDR3 is TGTGCCAGCACCCCGGGACTGGGGGCGACTAGCGGGAAGACAGATACGCAGTATTTT.